These 5 T cell receptor beta chains came from one sample sequenced in a study of T-cell memory formation after mild COVID-19. A single record per CDR3 protein comes from TCRdb applying MiXCR to the 5' RACE reads. This sample has around 450,000 distinct CDR3 sequences, with 15% to 25% found just once. The sequenced material came from PBMCs or a T cell subset sorted from them (not recorded which). These receptors all stem from an adult woman who had mild COVID-19 (a few samples of this study predate the infection). Cell type and time point are not known.

This clonotype has only a few counts. This chain uses TRBV7-9 with TRBJ2-4; the D call may be TRBD1 or TRBD2 (5 bases each). The CDR3 is 19 residues long. Germline CDR1 SEHNR, CDR2 FQNEAQ (reference sequence). Trimming removed 1 base at V and 1 base at J, with 20 bases between. CDR3 coding DNA: TGTGCCAGCAGCTTAGAACTCTACAGGACTCCCGAGGCCAAAAACATTCAGTACTTC. Its translation: CASSLELYRTPEAKNIQYF.

This clonotype was counted only a few times. The gene calls are TRBV6-2 or TRBV6-3 and TRBJ2-3, with D perhaps matching TRBD2 (5 bases). The V end lost 0 bases, the J end lost 5 bases, and 15 bases lay between the germline ends. The CDR3 extends over 16 amino acids. The germline CDR1 and CDR2 sequences are MNHEY and SVGEGT. The CDR3: CASSYSVANYLDTQYF. CDR3 nucleotides: TGTGCCAGCAGTTACTCGGTAGCGAACTACCTAGATACGCAGTATTTT.

The CDR3 protein is CSATRLAGVEQFF. The CDR3 DNA reads as TGCAGTGCAACGAGACTAGCGGGAGTTGAGCAGTTCTTC. V gene TRBV20-1 combines with J gene TRBJ2-1; 12 bases line up with TRBD2. Trimming removed 6 bases from V and 9 bases from J; junction bases left unmatched: 6. Germline assignment: CDR1 DFQATT and CDR2 SNEGSKA (reference sequence). This CDR3 has 13 residues.

The chain combines TRBV7-6 with TRBJ1-3; D gene ambiguous. The CDR3 totals 15 residues. Germline assignment: CDR1 SGHVS and CDR2 FNYEAQ. Trimming removed 5 bases at V and 4 bases at J, with 15 bases between. CDR3: CASSPPGMSGNTIYF. CDR3 DNA sequence: TGTGCCAGCAGCCCCCCAGGAATGTCCGGAAACACCATATATTTT.

This clonotype was counted only a few times. The rearrangement links TRBV7-2 to TRBJ2-3, with 11 positions matching TRBD2. Germline V lookup: CDR1 SGHTA, CDR2 FQGNSA. J was trimmed by 0 bases and V by 0 bases; bases with no gene match: 5. The CDR3 is made up of 18 amino acids. CDR3 in amino acids: CASSLAQIAGGSTDTQYF. As DNA, the CDR3 is TGTGCCAGCAGCTTAGCCCAAATAGCGGGAGGGAGCACAGATACGCAGTATTTT.